The 29 T cell receptor beta chains below were found in one sample sequenced in a study of blood T cell repertoires in COVID-19. Sequencing used immunoSEQ multiplex PCR; TCRdb keeps in-frame clones, though not all of them. Of fewer than 400,000 clones in the sample, around nine tenths were seen once. The material sequenced was PBMCs or T cells enriched from blood (not recorded which). The receptor set was obtained from a woman under 40 who had recovered from COVID-19.

Comment on this clone: Other DNA sequences of this sample code for an identical CDR3. The chain links TRBV18 to TRBJ1-1; a possible D gene is TRBD1 (5 bases). Germline CDR1 reads KGHSH; CDR2 reads LQKENI. The CDR3 is 14 amino acids. The ends were cut back, 6 bases at V and 1 base at J, with 12 bases in the middle. For the CDR3, the DNA is TGTGCCAGCTCCCCCTCCGGGGGGAACACTGAAGCTTTCTTT. Protein product: CASSPSGGNTEAFF.

V is TRBV19 and J is TRBJ1-2; D perhaps matches TRBD1 (6 bases). From germline, CDR1 is LNHDA and CDR2 SQIVND (reference sequence). This CDR3 comprises 14 residues. With 4 bases removed from V and 4 bases from J, the gap between germline ends came to 13 bases. CDR3 region: CASSTYRESYGYTF. CDR3 sequence (DNA): TGTGCCAGTAGTACCTACAGGGAATCCTATGGCTACACCTTC.

The gene calls are TRBV27 and TRBJ1-6; possibly TRBD1 for D (6 bases). Looked up from germline, CDR1 is MNHEY and CDR2 is SMNVEV (reference sequence). The length of the CDR3 is 17 residues. Trimming took 7 bases from V and 0 from J, leaving 16 bases between them. The CDR3 DNA reads TGTGCCAGCAACCCAACAGGGTCGGGCTCCTATAATTCACCCCTCCACTTT. It is translated as CASNPTGSGSYNSPLHF.

V gene TRBV10-1 combines with J gene TRBJ2-2; weak D call: TRBD1 (5 bases). V was trimmed by 8 bases and J by 2 bases, leaving 9 bases between them. Germline V gene sequence: CDR1 WNHNN, CDR2 SYGVQD (reference sequence). The CDR3 runs 13 residues. The CDR3 here is CASGQGNTGELFF. CDR3 nucleotides: TGCGCCAGCGGGCAGGGAAACACCGGGGAGCTGTTTTTT.

The CDR3, as DNA: TGTGCCAGCAGTTCAAATTCACCCCTCCACTTT. It is translated as CASSSNSPLHF. The chain employs TRBV12-3 or TRBV12-4 and TRBJ1-6; the D is unclear. The V end lost 4 bases, the J end lost 7 bases, and 2 bases lay between the germline ends. The CDR3 has 11 residues.

V usage is TRBV2 and J usage is TRBJ2-5; TRBD1 agrees at 7 bases. V was pared by 8 bases and J by 2 bases, with 2 bases of the junction left unmatched. The CDR3 loop spans 12 amino acids. Per germline, CDR1 SNHLY and CDR2 FYNNEI. The CDR3 sequence: CASVGQQETQYF. CDR3 DNA: TGTGCCAGCGTGGGACAGCAAGAGACCCAGTACTTC.

The V call is TRBV19, the J call TRBJ2-7; D gene unclear. Trimming cost V 5 bases and J 4 bases, with 12 bases left between them. Germline CDR1 is LNHDA and CDR2 is SQIVND (reference sequence). This CDR3 spans 13 amino acids. This chain's CDR3 is CASSGTNYYEQYF. The CDR3 DNA is TGTGCCAGTAGTGGCACGAACTATTACGAGCAGTACTTC. Supplemented by reference TRBV19 and TRBJ2-7, the full variable domain reads DGGITQSPKYLFRKEGQNVTLSCEQNLNHDAMYWYRQDPGQGLRLIYYSQIVNDFQKGDIAEGYSVSREKKESFPLTVTSAQKNPTAFYLCASSGTNYYEQYFGPGTRLTVT.

This clone appeared once. This chain links TRBV6-5 with TRBJ1-2, with 9 bases fitting TRBD1. The CDR3 is 16 amino acids. CDR1 and CDR2 (germline): MNHEY, SVGAGI. After removal of 0 bases from V and 5 bases from J, the junction contained 7 bases not matched to a gene. CDR3 nucleotides: TGTGCCAGCAGTTACTCCTATAAAGGACAGGGGTATGGCTACACCTTC. Translation gives CASSYSYKGQGYGYTF.

The CDR3 bases are TGTGCCAGTAGTATTCGCGGCCAGGGAAGGACCCAGTACTTC. It translates to CASSIRGQGRTQYF. The chain combines TRBV19 with TRBJ2-5; D possibly corresponds to TRBD1 (5 bases). The CDR3 is made up of 14 amino acids. V was clipped by 3 bases and J by 7 bases, with 15 bases between them. The germline gives CDR1 LNHDA, CDR2 SQIVND (reference sequence).

The gene calls are TRBV28 and TRBJ2-1; 13 nucleotides agree with TRBD2. Per germline, CDR1 MDHEN and CDR2 SYDVKM. Unmatched junction bases numbered 8, after V lost 4 bases and J lost 14 bases. This CDR3 comprises 14 residues. The CDR3 DNA follows: TGTGCCAGCAGTTACCGCGGGACTAGCGGGATTGAGTTCTTC. Its translation: CASSYRGTSGIEFF.

The V and J genes are TRBV5-1 and TRBJ1-1, with D hard to call. CDR1 is SGHRS and CDR2 is YFSETQ in the germline V gene. V was trimmed by 1 base and J by 11 bases, leaving 12 bases between them. This CDR3 spans 12 amino acids. The CDR3 here is CASSLSAGAAFF. CDR3 sequence (DNA): TGCGCCAGCAGCTTGAGTGCGGGTGCGGCTTTCTTT.

The chain combines TRBV6-5 with TRBJ1-6, with D possibly being TRBD1 (6 bases). The CDR3 has 13 amino acids. V dropped 8 bases and J dropped 5 bases, with 10 bases sitting between them. The germline V gene encodes CDR1 MNHEY and CDR2 SVGAGI. The DNA for the CDR3 is TGTGCCAGCCGGGACAACAATAATTCACCCCTCCACTTT. The encoded protein is CASRDNNNSPLHF.

This clone was detected once. V and J are TRBV18 and TRBJ1-3, with 7 bases that match TRBD1. The CDR3 has 14 residues. Per germline, CDR1 KGHSH and CDR2 LQKENI. J lost 0 bases, V lost 8 bases, and 4 bases had no gene match. The CDR3 region has the DNA TGTGCCAGCAAGGGACAGTCCTCTGGAAACACCATATATTTT. It is translated as CASKGQSSGNTIYF.

The V and J genes are TRBV10-3 and TRBJ1-6; D unresolved. CDR3 length: 14 residues. Looked up from germline, CDR1 is ENHRY and CDR2 is SYGVKD. V shed 3 bases and J shed 10 bases, with 13 bases lying between them. As DNA, the CDR3 is TGTGCCATCAGTGATGTCTGGGCGAACTCACCCCTCCACTTT. This encodes CAISDVWANSPLHF.

This chain joins TRBV7-3 and TRBJ2-1; 8 positions agree with TRBD1. There are 15 residues in the CDR3. Germline CDR1 is SGHTA and CDR2 is FQGTGA. With V trimmed by 5 bases and J by 4 bases, 7 bases remained unmatched. The DNA for the CDR3 is TGTGCCAGCAGCCCTGGACAGGGCCTATACAATGAGCAGTTCTTC. This encodes CASSPGQGLYNEQFF.

The V gene is TRBV24-1, the J gene TRBJ2-1; 13 bases line up with TRBD2. The J segment lost 11 bases and the V segment lost 4 bases, leaving 10 bases of the junction unmatched. CDR1 and CDR2 (germline): KGHDR, SFDVKD. CDR3 size: 16 residues. CDR3 protein: CATSDPGLAGSSKQFF. For the CDR3, the DNA is TGTGCCACCAGTGACCCGGGACTAGCGGGATCTTCAAAGCAGTTCTTC.

The V gene is TRBV7-2, the J gene TRBJ2-1, with D tentatively TRBD1 (7 bases). V shed 2 bases and J shed 4 bases, with 18 bases lying between them. The germline gives CDR1 SGHTA, CDR2 FQGNSA. The CDR3 has 17 residues. The CDR3 loop reads CASSLMGGGTAYNEQFF. DNA of the CDR3: TGTGCCAGCAGCTTAATGGGTGGCGGGACAGCATACAATGAGCAGTTCTTC. Complete variable domain (other parts from reference TRBV7-2 and TRBJ2-1): GAGVSQSPSNKVTEKGKDVELRCDPISGHTALYWYRQSLGQGLEFLIYFQGNSAPDKSGLPSDRFSAERTGGSVSTLTIQRTQQEDSAVYLCASSLMGGGTAYNEQFFGPGTRLTVL.

The V call is TRBV9, the J call TRBJ2-6; tentatively, D is TRBD1 (5 bases). The CDR3 length is 17 residues. Trimming shortened V by 4 bases and J by 1 base, and 15 bases separated the two germline ends. In germline, CDR1 is SGDLS, CDR2 YYNGEE. The CDR3 sequence: CASSPRGASSGANVLTF. CDR3 sequence (DNA): TGTGCCAGCAGCCCCCGTGGGGCCAGTTCTGGGGCCAACGTCCTGACTTTC.

The J gene is TRBJ1-1, the V gene TRBV24-1, with 7 bases fitting TRBD1. The CDR3 runs 14 residues. V shed 5 bases, J shed 0 bases, and the junction held 2 bases outside the gene matches. CDR1 is KGHDR and CDR2 is SFDVKD in the germline V gene. The chain's CDR3 is CATSAQGMNTEAFF. The CDR3, as DNA: TGTGCCACCAGTGCACAGGGGATGAACACTGAAGCTTTCTTT.

The rearrangement joins TRBV7-2 to TRBJ2-7; the match to TRBD2 covers 13 bases. Germline V gene data show CDR1 as SGHTA and CDR2 as FQGNSA. The CDR3 sequence is 15 residues long. V shed 5 bases and J 3 bases; nucleotides not matched to a gene: 4. Here the CDR3 reads CASSLGLAGFYEQYF. CDR3 bases: TGTGCCAGCAGCCTGGGACTAGCGGGATTCTACGAGCAGTACTTC. Complete variable domain (other parts from reference TRBV7-2 and TRBJ2-7): GAGVSQSPSNKVTEKGKDVELRCDPISGHTALYWYRQSLGQGLEFLIYFQGNSAPDKSGLPSDRFSAERTGGSVSTLTIQRTQQEDSAVYLCASSLGLAGFYEQYFGPGTRLTVT.

The genes are TRBV7-3 and TRBJ2-1, with TRBD2 matching over 9 bases. From germline, CDR1 is SGHTA and CDR2 FQGTGA. This CDR3 has 16 amino acids. V was pared by 3 bases and J by 7 bases, with 10 bases of the junction left unmatched. The CDR3 coding sequence is TGTGCCAGCAGCTTTGAGGGCGGGAGGGCCTGGAATGAGCAGTTCTTC. The encoded protein is CASSFEGGRAWNEQFF.

This clone was observed a single time. CDR3 nucleotide sequence: TGTGCCAGCAGCTTTCGCCAGGGGGCGAGAACAGATACGCAGTATTTT. It specifies CASSFRQGARTDTQYF. The chain carries TRBV5-8 and TRBJ2-3; TRBD1 agrees at 8 bases. CDR3 size: 16 residues. Germline V CDR1 and CDR2: SGHTS, YDEGEE. The V segment lost 2 bases and the J segment 3 bases; nucleotides outside the gene matches: 8.

This clone appeared a single time. The chain has TRBV14 and TRBJ2-7; tentative D call: TRBD1 (5 bases). The V gene's germline CDR1 is SGHDN and CDR2 FVKESK. V shed 1 base and J shed 2 bases, with 12 bases lying between them. The CDR3 contains 15 residues. CDR3 sequence reads: CASSQGSRGPYEQYF. For the CDR3, the DNA is TGTGCCAGCAGCCAAGGATCTAGGGGCCCCTACGAGCAGTACTTC. The full variable domain, in which reference TRBV14 and TRBJ2-7 provide the parts outside the CDR3, is EAGVTQFPSHSVIEKGQTVTLRCDPISGHDNLYWYRRVMGKEIKFLLHFVKESKQDESGMPNNRFLAERTGGTYSTLKVQPAELEDSGVYFCASSQGSRGPYEQYFGPGTRLTVT.

The chain links TRBV6-5 to TRBJ1-2; TRBD1 matches at 7 bases. Losses at the gene ends were 6 bases for V and 3 bases for J; bases not matched to a gene: 10. Germline V gene lookup returns CDR1 MNHEY and CDR2 SVGAGI. CDR3 size: 15 residues. CDR3 coding DNA: TGTGCCAGCAGCCATACGACAGGGAGTCACTATGGCTACACCTTC. Translated, it gives CASSHTTGSHYGYTF.

V gene TRBV28 combines with J gene TRBJ2-1; tentative D call: TRBD2 (6 bases). CDR1 and CDR2 from the germline V gene are MDHEN and SYDVKM. Trimming cost V 3 bases and J 5 bases, with 14 bases left between them. This CDR3 spans 15 amino acids. In DNA, the CDR3 is TGTGCCAGCAGTTTTCCCGGGAGAGGCCACAATGAGCAGTTCTTC. Amino acids: CASSFPGRGHNEQFF.

Notes on this clone: Other DNA sequences of this sample code for an identical CDR3. The gene calls are TRBV6-5 and TRBJ1-1; D not certain. V shed 0 bases and J shed 1 base, with 3 bases lying between them. Germline CDR1 and CDR2: MNHEY and SVGAGI. The CDR3 is 13 residues long. CDR3 amino acids: CASSYSRNTEAFF. Here the CDR3 DNA reads TGTGCCAGCAGTTACTCGAGGAACACTGAAGCTTTCTTT.

This clone was detected once. The chain is built from TRBV28 and TRBJ1-2; 7 bases are a match to TRBD1. The ends lost 2 bases at V and 4 bases at J; junction bases unmatched: 10. The germline gives CDR1 MDHEN, CDR2 SYDVKM. CDR3 length equals 16 residues. In nucleotides, the CDR3 is TGTGCCAGCAGTTTAACGTTCGGGACAGTTAGCTATGGCTACACCTTC. Its translation: CASSLTFGTVSYGYTF.

V and J are TRBV28 and TRBJ2-4; the match to TRBD1 covers 12 bases. The V and J ends lost 3 bases and 10 bases, in that order; junction bases with no gene match: 13. The CDR3 runs 17 residues. Germline loops: CDR1 MDHEN, CDR2 SYDVKM. CDR3 loop: CASSFPPGTGGAYIQYF. The CDR3 DNA is TGTGCCAGCAGTTTCCCCCCAGGGACAGGGGGCGCGTATATTCAGTACTTC.

The chain couples TRBV7-3 to TRBJ2-7; 10 positions agree with TRBD1. Per the germline V gene, CDR1 is SGHTA and CDR2 is FQGTGA. J lost 3 bases, V lost 2 bases, and 4 bases had no gene match. The CDR3 has 15 residues. CDR3 DNA sequence: TGTGCCAGCAGCTTACGGGGACAGGGGATCTACGAGCAGTACTTC. Protein: CASSLRGQGIYEQYF.